The T cell receptor beta chain under discussion was sequenced for a study of T cells in Graves' hyperthyroidism and ophthalmopathy. At least ten counts were recorded for this clonotype. Authors of the study amplified TCR beta CDR3 regions from RNA transcripts. An initial round of RT-PCR targeting the TCR CDR3 relied on the HTBI primer set. Each CDR3 protein gets one entry after TCRdb re-called the multiplex PCR reads with MiXCR. The sample shows about 720,000 distinct CDR3 sequences, 15% to 20% of them seen only once. Sequenced sample: blood. The TCR sequence derives from a man aged 18 to 29 with Graves' hyperthyroidism.

This chain's CDR3 is CASSMGQGNTEAFF. The CDR3 DNA sequence: TGTGCCAGCAGCATGGGACAGGGGAACACTGAAGCTTTCTTT. The chain links TRBV28 to TRBJ1-1; 9 bases align to TRBD1. V dropped 6 bases and J dropped 1; count of bases not matched to a gene: 3. CDR1 and CDR2 (germline): MDHEN, SYDVKM. The CDR3 has 14 amino acids.